A single sample is the source of the 3 T cell receptor beta chains below, sequenced in a study of beta chain features in type 1 diabetes. Sequencing targeted expressed TCRB transcripts, as all isolated RNA had been reverse transcribed. Assay: immunoSEQ multiplex PCR; the TCRdb copy retains only in-frame clones and omits some. The table has 300,000 to 400,000 clones, roughly 11% seen once. What was sequenced was naive CD4+ T cells from blood. The receptors shown here come from a woman younger than 45 in good health.

The chain employs TRBV28 and TRBJ1-1, with D possibly matching TRBD1 (6 bases). The V gene lost 5 bases and the J gene lost 0 bases, with 13 bases spanning the gap. This CDR3 has 15 residues. Germline lookup yields CDR1 MDHEN and CDR2 SYDVKM. CDR3 coding DNA: TGTGCCAGCAGTCCAGGGGACACTTTGAACACTGAAGCTTTCTTT. It is translated as CASSPGDTLNTEAFF.

The CDR3 DNA is TGTGCCAGCTCACCAACTCTAGCGGGAGGCGACAATGAGCAGTTCTTC. The encoded protein is CASSPTLAGGDNEQFF. The V gene is TRBV18, the J gene TRBJ2-1; 11 bases agree with TRBD2. Trimming took 2 bases from V and 5 from J; bases not matched to a gene: 5. Germline V gene sequence: CDR1 KGHSH, CDR2 LQKENI. The CDR3 has 16 residues.

The rearrangement links TRBV18 to TRBJ1-2, with 10 nucleotides matching TRBD1. Germline V gene data show CDR1 as KGHSH and CDR2 as LQKENI. The CDR3 covers 15 residues. Trimming removed 6 bases from V and 8 bases from J; junction bases left unmatched: 12. The CDR3 coding sequence is TGTGCCAGCTCGCGTCGACAGGGGGCCCTGGACGGCTACACCTTC. This sequence encodes CASSRRQGALDGYTF.